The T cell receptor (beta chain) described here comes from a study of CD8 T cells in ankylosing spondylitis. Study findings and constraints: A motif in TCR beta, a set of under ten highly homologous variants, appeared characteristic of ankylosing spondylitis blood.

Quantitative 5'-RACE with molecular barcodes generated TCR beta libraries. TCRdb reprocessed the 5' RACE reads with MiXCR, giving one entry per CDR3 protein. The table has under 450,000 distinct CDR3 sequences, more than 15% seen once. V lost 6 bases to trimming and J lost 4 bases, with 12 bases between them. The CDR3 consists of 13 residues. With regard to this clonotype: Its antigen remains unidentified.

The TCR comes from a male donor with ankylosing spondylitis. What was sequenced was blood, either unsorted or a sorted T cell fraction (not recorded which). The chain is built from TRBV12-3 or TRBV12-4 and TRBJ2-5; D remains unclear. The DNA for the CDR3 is TGTGCCAGCAGAACCAATGGGATAGAGACCCAGTACTTC. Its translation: CASRTNGIETQYF.